The 5 T cell receptor beta chains below come from one sample, sequenced in a study of blood T cell repertoires in COVID-19. Data came from immunoSEQ multiplex PCR; TCRdb stores just in-frame clones and leaves some out. The sample records about 390,000 clones, around nine tenths being singletons. Material for sequencing was PBMCs or T cells enriched from blood (not recorded which). The receptors were sampled from a woman in her fifties or sixties who had recovered from COVID-19.

The J gene is TRBJ2-1, the V gene TRBV11-2; 9 bases are a match to TRBD1. Looked up from germline, CDR1 is SGHAT and CDR2 is FQNNGV. Unmatched junction bases numbered 8, after V lost 4 bases and J lost 4 bases. The CDR3 is made up of 16 amino acids. The CDR3: CASSSNRDREYNEQFF. The CDR3 coding sequence is TGTGCCAGCAGCTCAAACCGGGACAGGGAGTACAATGAGCAGTTCTTC.

V is TRBV6-5 and J is TRBJ2-1; D not resolved. V lost 4 bases and J lost 3, with 16 bases in between. The CDR3 consists of 16 residues. In germline, CDR1 is MNHEY, CDR2 SVGAGI. CDR3: CASSLQTGQGYNEQFF. In nucleotides, the CDR3 is TGTGCCAGCAGTTTGCAGACGGGTCAAGGCTACAATGAGCAGTTCTTC.

The rearrangement uses TRBV2 and TRBJ2-7; D possibly corresponds to TRBD1 (6 bases). The V end was cut by 6 bases, the J end by 2 bases, with 14 bases between. Germline lookup yields CDR1 SNHLY and CDR2 FYNNEI. The CDR3 is 14 residues long. Here the CDR3 reads CASRMTGHPYEQYF. The CDR3 DNA is TGTGCCAGCAGAATGACAGGCCATCCCTACGAGCAGTACTTC.

The CDR3: CASSSSRGTYNEQFF. CDR3 nucleotides: TGTGCCAGCAGTAGCTCTAGGGGAACCTACAATGAGCAGTTCTTC. The chain recombines TRBV6-5 with TRBJ2-1, with D possibly TRBD1 on 5 matching bases. The V end lost 5 bases, the J end lost 2 bases, and 13 bases lay between the germline ends. The CDR3 totals 15 residues. Germline V lookup: CDR1 MNHEY, CDR2 SVGAGI.

The rearrangement joins TRBV7-2 to TRBJ1-4; TRBD1 matches at 7 bases. The length of the CDR3 is 13 residues. Germline V gene data show CDR1 as SGHTA and CDR2 as FQGNSA. The V gene end was trimmed by 4 bases and the J gene end by 14 bases; junction bases not matched to a gene: 10. This CDR3 is CASSSGQLGYLFF. CDR3 DNA: TGTGCCAGCAGCTCGGGACAGTTGGGTTATCTGTTTTTT.